One sample yielded the 18 T cell receptor beta chains listed below, sequenced in a study of human T cells and chemical hapten exposure. The sample's time point: patch test 1, 2 weeks after DPC sensitization. Specified treatment: therapeutic diphenylcyclopropenone sensitization with weekly scalp DPC. MiXCR, run by TCRdb on the RACE reads, gives a single entry per CDR3 protein. There are roughly 70,000 distinct CDR3 sequences in the sample; approximately 9.4% occur only once, and more than 2.5% lies in the top ten. The sample was whole blood, taken in connection with sensitization to the hapten diphenylcyclopropenone (DPC). The receptors were gathered from a woman in her thirties or forties with alopecia areata. Some clones in this sample may be carry-over from other donors' samples.

The chain carries TRBV6-4 and TRBJ2-2; 8 bases fit TRBD1. In germline, CDR1 is MRHNA, CDR2 SNTAGT. The ends lost 4 bases at V and 3 bases at J; junction bases unmatched: 1. There are 14 residues in the CDR3. The CDR3 sequence: CASSGGQDTGELFF. CDR3 nucleotide sequence: TGTGCCAGCAGTGGGGGACAGGACACCGGGGAGCTGTTTTTT.

The chain is built from TRBV10-3 and TRBJ2-7; maybe TRBD2 (5 bases). V lost 7 bases and J lost 2, with 18 bases in between. Germline V gene data show CDR1 as ENHRY and CDR2 as SYGVKD. There are 15 residues in the CDR3. The DNA of the CDR3 is TGTGCCATCAAAAGAGGGTTAGGGAGTGCCTACGAGCAGTACTTC. Protein product: CAIKRGLGSAYEQYF.

This clonotype was detected many times. V is TRBV28 and J is TRBJ2-2, with D hard to call. CDR1 MDHEN and CDR2 SYDVKM come from the germline V gene. V lost 3 bases to trimming and J lost 6 bases, with 8 bases between them. This CDR3 contains 13 residues. CDR3 DNA: TGTGCCAGCAGTTTGGTTGGGCCCGGGGAGCTGTTTTTT. Protein sequence: CASSLVGPGELFF.

There are many counts of this clonotype. V gene TRBV6-2 or TRBV6-3 combines with J gene TRBJ2-6, with unresolved D. There are 16 residues in the CDR3. Trimming shortened V by 5 bases and J by 4 bases, and 15 bases separated the two germline ends. Germline-derived CDR1 and CDR2 are MNHEY and SVGEGT. This CDR3 reads CASSVPRFGGANVLTF. The CDR3 DNA reads TGTGCCAGCAGTGTTCCCCGGTTTGGAGGGGCCAACGTCCTGACTTTC.

The table lists this clonotype with a few counts. The gene calls are TRBV23-1 and TRBJ2-5; D may be TRBD1 (5 bases). TRBV23-1 is marked as an open reading frame, function uncertain. V lost 6 bases and J lost 5, with 28 bases in between. CDR3 length: 18 residues. The CDR3 is CASRRGSQNQTVGETQYF. CDR3 coding DNA: TGCGCCAGCAGAAGAGGCTCCCAAAACCAGACAGTCGGGGAGACCCAGTACTTC.

V usage is TRBV9 and J usage is TRBJ1-6; D ambiguous. Germline CDR1 is SGDLS and CDR2 is YYNGEE. The V end lost 4 bases, the J end lost 1 base, and 27 bases lay between the germline ends. The CDR3 is made up of 21 amino acids. The CDR3: CASSPQWSGRGDKSYNSPLHF. The CDR3 DNA sequence: TGTGCCAGCAGCCCCCAGTGGTCCGGTCGTGGAGATAAATCCTATAATTCACCCCTCCACTTT.

The chain carries TRBV10-3 and TRBJ1-5; no clear D. This CDR3 is built from 15 residues. V gave up 4 bases and J gave up 0 bases, with 10 bases separating them. Germline CDR1 reads ENHRY; CDR2 reads SYGVKD. CDR3 protein: CAISAEGISNQPQHF. The CDR3 DNA is TGTGCCATCAGTGCTGAAGGGATTAGCAATCAGCCCCAGCATTTT.

This clonotype has at least ten counts. The rearrangement uses TRBV2 and TRBJ2-7; D is perhaps TRBD1 (6 bases). This CDR3 spans 14 amino acids. Germline CDR1 is SNHLY and CDR2 is FYNNEI. Trimming stripped 6 bases from V and 2 bases from J, with 14 bases between. In DNA form, the CDR3 reads TGTGCCAGCAGCCTTCGGGACAAACCCTACGAGCAGTACTTC. This codes for CASSLRDKPYEQYF. Full variable domain (outside the CDR3, taken from reference TRBV2 and TRBJ2-7): EPEVTQTPSHQVTQMGQEVILRCVPISNHLYFYWYRQILGQKVEFLVSFYNNEISEKSEIFDDQFSVERPDGSNFTLKIRSTKLEDSAMYFCASSLRDKPYEQYFGPGTRLTVT.

This clonotype was found a few times. This chain joins TRBV6-2 or TRBV6-3 and TRBJ2-5, with 7 bases identical to TRBD2. Trimming removed 10 bases from V and 0 bases from J; junction bases left unmatched: 8. Germline loops: CDR1 MNHEY, CDR2 SVGEGT. The CDR3 length is 14 residues. CDR3 amino acids: CATRRGLNQETQYF. The CDR3 DNA reads TGTGCCACCCGCCGGGGACTAAACCAAGAGACCCAGTACTTC.

The rearrangement joins TRBV6-2 or TRBV6-3 to TRBJ1-1, with unresolved D. The CDR3 sequence is 14 residues long. CDR1 is MNHEY, CDR2 SVGEGT, per germline. The ends were cut back, 3 bases at V and 6 bases at J, with 14 bases in the middle. CDR3 sequence reads: CASSYLTSSPEAFF. The DNA of the CDR3 is TGTGCCAGCAGTTATCTTACATCCTCTCCTGAAGCTTTCTTT.

Details on this clonotype: Being one base from a much bigger clone, this may be a read error. The rearrangement uses TRBV20-1 and TRBJ2-7; D is unclear. The CDR3 is 11 amino acids. Germline assignment: CDR1 DFQATT and CDR2 SNEGSKA (reference sequence). CDR3 sequence reads: CSAPHPYVQYF. Written as DNA, the CDR3 is TGCAGTGCCCCACACCCCTACGTGCAGTACTTC.

The sample holds a few counts of this clonotype. The rearrangement joins TRBV27 to TRBJ1-2; the D is unclear. This CDR3 spans 14 amino acids. CDR1 is MNHEY, CDR2 SMNVEV, per germline (reference sequence). V was shortened by 0 bases and J by 8 bases, with 13 bases between the two germline ends. The CDR3 DNA sequence: TGTGCCAGCAGTTTATCGGACGGACTGAAGGGCTACACCTTC. This translates into CASSLSDGLKGYTF.

This clonotype came up many times. This chain connects TRBV5-6 to TRBJ1-5; perhaps TRBD1 as D (6 bases). Looked up from germline, CDR1 is SGHDT and CDR2 is YYEEEE. V was trimmed by 2 bases and J by 5 bases, leaving 11 bases between them. The CDR3 length is 14 residues. This chain's CDR3 is CASSFAGGYQPQHF. CDR3 sequence (DNA): TGTGCCAGCAGCTTCGCCGGGGGCTATCAGCCCCAGCATTTT.

The sample holds many counts of this clonotype. The chain carries TRBV12-3 or TRBV12-4 and TRBJ1-1; maybe TRBD1 (5 bases). The CDR3 runs 12 residues. The V gene lost 4 bases and the J gene lost 4 bases, with 7 bases spanning the gap. Here the CDR3 reads CASSSGLTEAFF. CDR3 bases: TGTGCCAGCAGTTCAGGGCTCACTGAAGCTTTCTTT.

The chain employs TRBV5-8 and TRBJ1-3, with 8 bases aligning to TRBD1. CDR1 and CDR2 from the germline V gene are SGHTS and YDEGEE. The CDR3 is 20 amino acids. The junction had 17 bases not matched to a gene; V was cut back by 3 bases and J by 0 bases. The CDR3 nucleotides are TGTGCCAGCAGCTCAGGACCGGGACAGGTGATACCCACCTCTGGAAACACCATATATTTT. It specifies CASSSGPGQVIPTSGNTIYF.

This clonotype came up a few times. The chain employs TRBV5-1 and TRBJ2-5; D is perhaps TRBD1 or TRBD2 (5 bases each). Germline loops: CDR1 SGHRS, CDR2 YFSETQ. V dropped 4 bases and J dropped 4 bases, with 17 bases sitting between them. The CDR3 runs 15 residues. As DNA, the CDR3 is TGCGCCAGCAGCCCGGGGCCCCCGGGTGGAGAGACCCAGTACTTC. This gives the protein CASSPGPPGGETQYF.

This clonotype was observed many times. The rearrangement uses TRBV11-2 and TRBJ2-7; 11 nucleotides match TRBD2. The germline CDR1 and CDR2 sequences are SGHAT and FQNNGV. CDR3 length equals 18 residues. V lost 10 bases to trimming and J lost 2 bases; unmatched junction nucleotides: 19. The CDR3, as DNA: TGTGCCACCACACGGGGGACTCCTAGCGGGGGGACTACCTACGAGCAGTACTTC. Translated, it gives CATTRGTPSGGTTYEQYF.

The table lists this clonotype with many counts. The V and J genes are TRBV11-2 and TRBJ1-2; no definite D call. V lost 5 bases and J lost 7, with 14 bases in between. This CDR3 has 13 residues. Germline V lookup: CDR1 SGHAT, CDR2 FQNNGV. Written as DNA, the CDR3 is TGTGCCAGCAGCCCTAGTGGGGAAGTTGGCTACACCTTC. It specifies CASSPSGEVGYTF.